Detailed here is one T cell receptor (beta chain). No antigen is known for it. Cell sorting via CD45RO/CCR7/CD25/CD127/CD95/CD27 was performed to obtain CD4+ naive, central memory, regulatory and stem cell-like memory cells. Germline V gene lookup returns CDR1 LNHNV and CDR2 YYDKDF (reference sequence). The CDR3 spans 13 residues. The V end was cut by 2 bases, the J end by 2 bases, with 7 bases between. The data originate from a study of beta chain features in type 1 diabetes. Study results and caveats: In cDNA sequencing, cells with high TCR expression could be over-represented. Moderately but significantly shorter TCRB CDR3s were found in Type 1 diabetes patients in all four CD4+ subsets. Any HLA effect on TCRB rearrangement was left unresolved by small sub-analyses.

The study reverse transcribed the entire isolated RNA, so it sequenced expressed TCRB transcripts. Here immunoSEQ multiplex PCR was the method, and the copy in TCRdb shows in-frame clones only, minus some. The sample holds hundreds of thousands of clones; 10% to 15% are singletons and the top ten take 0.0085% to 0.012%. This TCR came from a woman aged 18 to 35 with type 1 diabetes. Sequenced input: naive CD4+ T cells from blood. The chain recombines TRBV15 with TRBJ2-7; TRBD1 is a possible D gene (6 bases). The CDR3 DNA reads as TGTGCCACCAGCAGAACAGGGACCTACGAGCAGTACTTC. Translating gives CATSRTGTYEQYF.